The present T cell receptor beta chain was sequenced within a study of T cells in Graves' hyperthyroidism and ophthalmopathy (dated by TCRdb to about 2019). Broadly, across the study: Peripheral blood was collected at initial diagnosis, before any treatment. TCR V-J signatures able to tell the groups apart were searched for in a discovery cohort of 100 or so patients, of whom more than 40 had Graves' ophthalmopathy and around 58 had stable Graves' hyperthyroidism. An independent validation cohort of 18 to 20 hyperthyroidism patients and 17 patients who later progressed to ophthalmopathy tested prospective prediction of ophthalmopathy. The approximately 97 discovery patients were randomly divided into training and test sets at a 7:3 ratio. In addition, the study compared T-cell repertoires in thyroid tissue and in blood from five to seven Graves' hyperthyroidism patients. After blood sampling, hyperthyroidism patients were treated with methimazole at a starting dose of 30 mg daily, and ophthalmopathy patients were treated with high-dose intravenous methylprednisolone. The paper reports TCR Vbeta CDR3 sequencing of approximately 130 peripheral blood samples: fewer than 50 ophthalmopathy, some 80 hyperthyroidism and around 17 progressor patients. The paper as a whole reports these results and caveats: Sample size was not statistically predetermined, and blinding of investigators to group allocation was not performed. A 13 V-J signature model separated ophthalmopathy from stable hyperthyroidism, with 87.88% sensitivity and roughly 81% specificity in cross-validation and 80%/75% in testing. In validation, the model predicted progression to ophthalmopathy with just under 71% sensitivity and 72% to 85% specificity, a median of around 6.6 months before onset. Most expanded thyroid clonotypes (frequency above 0.001) were also detected in blood, a finding suggesting that blood repertoires may reflect thyroid immune responses.

The TCR beta CDR3 regions were amplified from the RNA transcripts. For the first round of RT-PCR on the TCR CDR3, the HTBI primer set was used together with the Qiagen OneStep RT-PCR kit. Libraries were constructed in a second round of multiplex PCR, after which size selection and purification were carried out. Libraries were sequenced paired-end with 100 bp reads on an Illumina HiSeq2000. On the authors' methods: SOAPnuke was used to process the raw data, with reads discarded if the reads contained adapters or uncalled bases, had a mean Phred below 15, or lacked an exact constant-primer or identifier match. High-quality paired reads were merged with COPE v1.2.5, and unique nucleotide sequences were defined as clonotypes. MiTCR v1.1 was used to align the clonotypes against IMGT TRBV, TRBD and TRBJ reference segments. The analysis was restricted to V-J combinations with a frequency above 0.0001, which together covered 99% to 99.2% of the repertoires. A TCS score was defined as the ratio of F50 (clonal expansion) to E x V (chaos), with BLOSUM62-based TCRdist applied between CDR3 peptides within each V-J. Welch's t-statistics and random forest reduced 450 to 600 V-J features to under 15, which were used in a naive Bayes classifier (R e1071). The Morisita-Horn index was used to measure how similar the thyroid and blood repertoires were. TCRdb redid the processing of the public reads, applying fastp at Q25 and MiXCR, and retained in-frame beta chains. Rows with one shared CDR3 protein collapse into an entry with the most common genes and DNA. These V and J calls derive from TCRdb rather than the authors' analysis. The sample contains roughly 710,000 distinct CDR3 sequences, approximately 36% of them found a single time. Of the sample, around 30% falls within the top ten clones.

Stable Graves' hyperthyroidism was defined as the absence of progression to ophthalmopathy over 18 months of follow-up. Hyperthyroidism patients were newly diagnosed, with disease duration under 2 months, and aged 18 to 65 years. The study excluded patients with uncontrolled infections, other autoimmune diseases, pregnancy or lactation. Diagnoses relied on clinical symptoms, serum thyroxine and TRAb, thyroid ultrasound and orbital computed tomography. PBMCs were separated from around 9.1 ml of fresh peripheral blood using Ficoll-Paque density gradient centrifugation. Total RNA was extracted using Trizol reagent, and RNA quality was assessed on an Agilent 2100 Bioanalyzer. This clonotype was detected only once. Its recognized antigen is unknown. Just one base apart from a much larger clone, this may be a read error. The CDR3 has 14 amino acids, counting the end cysteine and phenylalanine. The entry retains the CDR3 DNA only, 42 bases that are in frame from base 1.

This sequence originates from a woman aged 40 to 55 with Graves' hyperthyroidism. The sample consisted of blood. The rearrangement joined TRBV12-3 or TRBV12-4 to TRBJ1-5, and perhaps TRBD1 as D gene, on 5 matching bases. CDR3 reads: CASSLSGTNRPQHF. Here is the DNA: TGTGCCAGCAGTTTAAGTGGGACGAATCGGCCCCAGCATTTT.